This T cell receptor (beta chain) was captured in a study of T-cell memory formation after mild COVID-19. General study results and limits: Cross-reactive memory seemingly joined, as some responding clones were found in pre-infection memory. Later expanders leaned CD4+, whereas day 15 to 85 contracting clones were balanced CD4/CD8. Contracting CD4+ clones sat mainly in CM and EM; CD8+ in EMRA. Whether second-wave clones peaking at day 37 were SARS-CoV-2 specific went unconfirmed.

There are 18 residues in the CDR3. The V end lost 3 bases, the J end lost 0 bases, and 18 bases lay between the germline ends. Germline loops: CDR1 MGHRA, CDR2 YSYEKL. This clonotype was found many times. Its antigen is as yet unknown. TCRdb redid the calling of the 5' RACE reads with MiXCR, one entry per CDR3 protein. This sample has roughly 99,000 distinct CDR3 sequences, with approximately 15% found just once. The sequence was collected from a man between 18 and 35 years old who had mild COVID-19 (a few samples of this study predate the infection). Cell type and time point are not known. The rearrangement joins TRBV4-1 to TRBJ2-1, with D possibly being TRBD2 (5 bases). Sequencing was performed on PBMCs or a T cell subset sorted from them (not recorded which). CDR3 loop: CASSQTGSGVGSYNEQFF. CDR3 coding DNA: TGCGCCAGCAGCCAGACCGGGTCCGGGGTAGGCTCCTACAATGAGCAGTTCTTC.